Described below is a single TCR beta chain sequence and its context. The data belong to a study of blood T cell repertoires in COVID-19. Clones were sequenced by immunoSEQ multiplex PCR, and TCRdb holds only the in-frame ones, with some missing. Of roughly 280,000 clones detected, more than 80% appear once; the ten largest clones hold over 2%. Two negative PCRs, clearance, or symptom resolution characterized the recovered Cohort 3 donors. V was pared by 4 bases and J by 5 bases, with 15 bases between. CDR3 length: 14 amino acids. CDR1 SGHNT and CDR2 YYREEE come from the germline V gene (reference sequence).

The TCR sequence derives from a woman between 18 and 30 years old who had recovered from COVID-19. This chain connects TRBV5-4 to TRBJ1-1; perhaps TRBD1 as D (5 bases). Sequencing input: PBMCs or T cells enriched from blood (not recorded which). CDR3 loop: CASSTKGSGTEAFF. In DNA, the CDR3 is TGTGCCAGCAGCACCAAGGGGTCCGGAACTGAAGCTTTCTTT.